The clone carrying this TCR beta chain was seen a single time. These data originate in a study of blood T cell repertoires in COVID-19. TCRdb's copy holds only in-frame clones and misses some; the assay was immunoSEQ multiplex PCR. This table holds 250,000 to 350,000 clones, roughly 84% found once. The source material was peripheral blood. The clonotype originates from a person aged 70 to 85 with COVID-19, enrolled during active disease.

CDR3 sequence reads: CASRSREGSNEKLFF. Here the CDR3 DNA reads TGTGCCAGCAGATCGCGTGAGGGATCTAATGAAAAACTGTTTTTT. The chain links TRBV6-5 to TRBJ1-4; D call uncertain. V shed 6 bases and J shed 3 bases, with 14 bases lying between them. The CDR3 contains 15 residues. Germline CDR1 is MNHEY and CDR2 is SVGAGI.